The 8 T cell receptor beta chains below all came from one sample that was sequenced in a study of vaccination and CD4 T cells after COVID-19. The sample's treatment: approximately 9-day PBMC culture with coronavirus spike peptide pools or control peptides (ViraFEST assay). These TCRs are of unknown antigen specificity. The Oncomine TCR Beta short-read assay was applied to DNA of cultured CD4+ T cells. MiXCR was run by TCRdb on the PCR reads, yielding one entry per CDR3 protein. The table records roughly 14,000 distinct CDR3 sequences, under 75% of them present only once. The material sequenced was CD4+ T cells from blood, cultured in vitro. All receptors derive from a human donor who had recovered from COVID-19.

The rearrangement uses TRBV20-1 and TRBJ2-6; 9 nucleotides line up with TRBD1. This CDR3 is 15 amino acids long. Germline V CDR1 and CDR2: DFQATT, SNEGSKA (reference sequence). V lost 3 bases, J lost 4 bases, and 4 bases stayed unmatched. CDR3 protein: CSARGTGTGANVLTF. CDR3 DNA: TGCAGTGCTAGGGGGACAGGGACGGGGGCCAACGTCCTGACTTTC.

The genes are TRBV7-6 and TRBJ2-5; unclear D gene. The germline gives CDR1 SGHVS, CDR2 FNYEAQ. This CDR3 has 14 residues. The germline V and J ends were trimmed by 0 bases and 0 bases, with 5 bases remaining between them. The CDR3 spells CASSLAFNQETQYF. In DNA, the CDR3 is TGTGCCAGCAGCTTAGCGTTTAACCAAGAGACCCAGTACTTC.

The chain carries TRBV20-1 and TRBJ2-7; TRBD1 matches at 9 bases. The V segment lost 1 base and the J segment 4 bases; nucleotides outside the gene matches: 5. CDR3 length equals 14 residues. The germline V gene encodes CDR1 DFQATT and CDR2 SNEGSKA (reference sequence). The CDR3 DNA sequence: TGCAGTGCTAGAGTAGGGACAGGGCCTTACGAGCAGTACTTC. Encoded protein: CSARVGTGPYEQYF.

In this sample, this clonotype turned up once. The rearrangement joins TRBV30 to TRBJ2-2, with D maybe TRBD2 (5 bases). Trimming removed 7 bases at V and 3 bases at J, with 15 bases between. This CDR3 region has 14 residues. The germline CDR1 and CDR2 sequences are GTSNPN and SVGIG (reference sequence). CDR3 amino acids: CAFFGPGDTGELFF. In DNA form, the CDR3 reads TGTGCCTTTTTCGGGCCCGGGGACACCGGGGAGCTGTTTTTT.

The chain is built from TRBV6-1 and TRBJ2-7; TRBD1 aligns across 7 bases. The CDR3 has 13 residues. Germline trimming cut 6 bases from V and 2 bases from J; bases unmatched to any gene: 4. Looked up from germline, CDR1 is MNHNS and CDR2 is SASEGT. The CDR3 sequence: CASRPGQTYEQYF. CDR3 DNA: TGTGCCAGCAGGCCGGGACAGACCTACGAGCAGTACTTC.

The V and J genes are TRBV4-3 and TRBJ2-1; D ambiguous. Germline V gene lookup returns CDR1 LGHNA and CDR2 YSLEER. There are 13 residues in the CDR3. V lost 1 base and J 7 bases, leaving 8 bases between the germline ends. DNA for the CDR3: TGCGCCAGCAGCCAAGTCCTTCGGAATGAGCAGTTCTTC. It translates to CASSQVLRNEQFF.

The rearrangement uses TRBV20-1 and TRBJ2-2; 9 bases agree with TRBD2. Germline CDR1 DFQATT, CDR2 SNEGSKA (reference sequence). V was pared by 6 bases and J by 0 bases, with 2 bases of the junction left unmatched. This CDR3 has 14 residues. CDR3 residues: CSAIAGANTGELFF. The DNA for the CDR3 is TGCAGTGCGATAGCGGGAGCGAACACCGGGGAGCTGTTTTTT.

The chain's CDR3 is CASSRSGGLVYEQYF. The CDR3 region has the DNA TGTGCCAGCAGCCGCAGCGGGGGGCTGGTCTACGAGCAGTACTTC. The genes are TRBV7-8 and TRBJ2-7; 9 bases match TRBD2. Looked up from germline, CDR1 is SGHVS and CDR2 is FQNEAQ. This CDR3 comprises 15 residues. The junction had 8 bases not matched to a gene; V was cut back by 5 bases and J by 3 bases.